The clone carrying this T cell receptor beta chain was seen ten or more times. Its antigen is as yet unknown. The sample belongs to a study of CD8 T cells in ankylosing spondylitis. Findings of the study overall: Some motif variants had been reported before (in reactive arthritis synovial fluid and blood). Reportedly, disease-linked clones are significantly enriched in ankylosing spondylitis patients' matched synovial fluid. Disease-associated clones were CD8+ and fairly uncommon in peripheral blood. Blood from ankylosing spondylitis patients appeared to carry a characteristic roughly eight-variant TCR beta motif.

With molecular barcodes, quantitative 5'-RACE was used to make the TCR beta libraries. Each CDR3 protein gets one entry after TCRdb re-called the 5' RACE reads with MiXCR. The data show some 800,000 distinct CDR3 sequences, over 9.5% seen once. Germline CDR1 SQVTM, CDR2 ANQGSEA. The V and J ends lost 2 bases and 1 base, in that order; junction bases with no gene match: 2. This CDR3 has 14 residues. Sequenced sample: blood, either unsorted or a sorted T cell fraction (not recorded which). The receptor was derived from a male donor with ankylosing spondylitis. The chain recombines TRBV29-1 with TRBJ2-3; 8 bases align to TRBD2. CDR3 coding DNA: TGCAGCGTTGAATGGCGGGGGGGCACAGATACGCAGTATTTT. Protein sequence: CSVEWRGGTDTQYF.